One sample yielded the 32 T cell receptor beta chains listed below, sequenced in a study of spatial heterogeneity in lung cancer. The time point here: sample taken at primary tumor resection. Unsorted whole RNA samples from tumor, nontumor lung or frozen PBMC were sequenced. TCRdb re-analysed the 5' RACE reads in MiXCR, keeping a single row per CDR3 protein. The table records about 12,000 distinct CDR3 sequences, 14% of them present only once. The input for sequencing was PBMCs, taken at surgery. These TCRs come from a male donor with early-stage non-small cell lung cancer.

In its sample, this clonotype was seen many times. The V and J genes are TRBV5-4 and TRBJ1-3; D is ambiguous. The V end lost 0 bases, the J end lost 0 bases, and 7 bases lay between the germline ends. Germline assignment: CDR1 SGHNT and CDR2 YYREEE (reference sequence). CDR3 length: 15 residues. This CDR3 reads CASSLDFGSGNTIYF. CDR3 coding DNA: TGTGCCAGCAGCTTGGACTTCGGCTCTGGAAACACCATATATTTT. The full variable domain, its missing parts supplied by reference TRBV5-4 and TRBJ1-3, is ETGVTQSPTHLIKTRGQQVTLRCSSQSGHNTVSWYQQALGQGPQFIFQYYREEENGRGNFPPRFSGLQFPNYSSELNVNALELDDSALYLCASSLDFGSGNTIYFGEGSWLTVV.

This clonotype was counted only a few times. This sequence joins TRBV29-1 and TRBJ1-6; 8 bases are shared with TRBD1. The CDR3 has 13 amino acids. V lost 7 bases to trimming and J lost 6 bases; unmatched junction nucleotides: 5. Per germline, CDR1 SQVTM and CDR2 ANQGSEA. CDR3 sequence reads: CSARTGINSPLHF. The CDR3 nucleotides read TGCAGCGCAAGGACAGGGATTAATTCACCCCTCCACTTT.

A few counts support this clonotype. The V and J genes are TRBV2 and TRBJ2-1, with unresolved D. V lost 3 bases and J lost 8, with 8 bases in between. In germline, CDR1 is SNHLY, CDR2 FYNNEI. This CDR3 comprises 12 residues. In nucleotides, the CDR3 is TGTGCCAGCAGTGATGCTGCGGATGAGCAGTTCTTC. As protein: CASSDAADEQFF.

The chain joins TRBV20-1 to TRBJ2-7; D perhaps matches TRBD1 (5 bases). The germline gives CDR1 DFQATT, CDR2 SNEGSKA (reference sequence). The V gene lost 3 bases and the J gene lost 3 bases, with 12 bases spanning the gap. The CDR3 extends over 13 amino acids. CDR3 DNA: TGCAGTGCTAGCCATGCAAGGGGCTACGAGCAGTACTTC. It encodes CSASHARGYEQYF.

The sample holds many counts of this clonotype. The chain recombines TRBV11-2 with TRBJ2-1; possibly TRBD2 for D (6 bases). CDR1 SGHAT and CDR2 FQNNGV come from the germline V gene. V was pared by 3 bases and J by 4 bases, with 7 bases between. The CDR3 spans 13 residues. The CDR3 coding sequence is TGTGCCAGCAGCTTTGGGAGGTACAATGAGCAGTTCTTC. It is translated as CASSFGRYNEQFF.

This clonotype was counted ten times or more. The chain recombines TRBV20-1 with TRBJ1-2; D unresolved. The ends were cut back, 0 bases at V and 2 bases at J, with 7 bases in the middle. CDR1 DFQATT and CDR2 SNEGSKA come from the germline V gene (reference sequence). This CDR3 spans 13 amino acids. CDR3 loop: CSARDTGNYGYTF. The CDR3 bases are TGCAGTGCTAGAGATACGGGAAACTATGGCTACACCTTC.

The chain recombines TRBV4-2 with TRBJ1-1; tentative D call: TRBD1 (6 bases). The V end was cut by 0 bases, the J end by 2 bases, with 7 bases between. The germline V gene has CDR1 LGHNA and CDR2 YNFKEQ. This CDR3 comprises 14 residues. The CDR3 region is CASSQDRGNTEAFF. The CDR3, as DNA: TGTGCCAGCAGCCAAGACAGGGGTAACACTGAAGCTTTCTTT.

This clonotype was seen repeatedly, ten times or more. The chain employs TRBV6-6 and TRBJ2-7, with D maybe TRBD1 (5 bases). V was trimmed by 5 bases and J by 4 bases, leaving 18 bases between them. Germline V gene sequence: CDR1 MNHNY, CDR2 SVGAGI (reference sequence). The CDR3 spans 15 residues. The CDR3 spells CASSLDREASYEQYF. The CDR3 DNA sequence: TGTGCCAGCAGTCTCGACAGAGAAGCTAGTTACGAGCAGTACTTC.

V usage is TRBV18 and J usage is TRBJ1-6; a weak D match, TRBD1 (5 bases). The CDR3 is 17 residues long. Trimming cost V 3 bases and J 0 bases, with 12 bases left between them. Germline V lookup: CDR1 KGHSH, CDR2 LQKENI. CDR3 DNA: TGTGCCAGCTCACCCATGGGACCTAACTCCTATAATTCACCCCTCCACTTT. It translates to CASSPMGPNSYNSPLHF.

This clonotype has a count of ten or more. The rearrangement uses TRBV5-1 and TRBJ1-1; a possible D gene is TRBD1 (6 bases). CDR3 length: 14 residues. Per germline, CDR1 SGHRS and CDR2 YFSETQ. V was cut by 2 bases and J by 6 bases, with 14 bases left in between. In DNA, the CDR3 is TGCGCCAGCAGCTTCATATCGGGGGGCTCTGAAGCTTTCTTT. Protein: CASSFISGGSEAFF.

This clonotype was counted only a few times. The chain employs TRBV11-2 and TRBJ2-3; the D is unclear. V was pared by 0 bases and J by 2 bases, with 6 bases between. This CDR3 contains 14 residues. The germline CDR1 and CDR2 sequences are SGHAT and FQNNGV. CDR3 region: CASSLEGFTDTQYF. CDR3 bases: TGTGCCAGCAGCTTAGAAGGCTTCACAGATACGCAGTATTTT.

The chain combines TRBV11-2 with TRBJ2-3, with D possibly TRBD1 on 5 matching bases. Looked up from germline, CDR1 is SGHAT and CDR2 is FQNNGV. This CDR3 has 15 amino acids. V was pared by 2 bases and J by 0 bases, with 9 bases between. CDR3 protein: CASSLMPGSTDTQYF. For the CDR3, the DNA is TGTGCCAGCAGCTTAATGCCAGGGAGCACAGATACGCAGTATTTT.

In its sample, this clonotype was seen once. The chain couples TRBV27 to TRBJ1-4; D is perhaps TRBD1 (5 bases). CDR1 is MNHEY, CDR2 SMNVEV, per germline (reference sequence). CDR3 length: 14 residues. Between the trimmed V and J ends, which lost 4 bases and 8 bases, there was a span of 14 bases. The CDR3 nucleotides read TGTGCCAGCAGTTATAGGCAGGGTGGGGAAAAACTGTTTTTT. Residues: CASSYRQGGEKLFF.

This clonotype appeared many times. CDR3: CASSFAYEQYF. As DNA, the CDR3 is TGTGCCAGCAGTTTTGCCTACGAGCAGTACTTC. The chain is built from TRBV6-2 or TRBV6-3 and TRBJ2-7; D is unclear. Germline CDR1 is MNHEY and CDR2 is SVGEGT. This CDR3 comprises 11 residues. Trimming removed 4 bases at V and 2 bases at J, with 3 bases between.

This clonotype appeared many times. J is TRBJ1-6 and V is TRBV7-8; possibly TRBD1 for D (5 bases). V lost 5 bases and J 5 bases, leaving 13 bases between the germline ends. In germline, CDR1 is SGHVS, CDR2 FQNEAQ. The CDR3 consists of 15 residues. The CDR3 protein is CASSPGTYNNSPLHF. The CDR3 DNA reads TGTGCCAGCAGCCCAGGGACGTACAATAATTCACCCCTCCACTTT.

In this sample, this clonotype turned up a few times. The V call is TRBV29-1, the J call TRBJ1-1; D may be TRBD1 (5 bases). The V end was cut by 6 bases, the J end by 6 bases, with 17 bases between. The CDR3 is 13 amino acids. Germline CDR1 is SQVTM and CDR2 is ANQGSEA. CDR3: CSVVRGSVPEAFF. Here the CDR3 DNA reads TGCAGCGTGGTTCGGGGGTCGGTGCCTGAAGCTTTCTTT.

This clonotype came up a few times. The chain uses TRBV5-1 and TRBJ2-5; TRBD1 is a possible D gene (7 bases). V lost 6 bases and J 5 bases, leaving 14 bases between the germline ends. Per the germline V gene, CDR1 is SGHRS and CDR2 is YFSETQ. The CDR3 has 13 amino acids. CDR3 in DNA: TGCGCCAGCATCCCGCAGGGGGGTGAGACCCAGTACTTC. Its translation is CASIPQGGETQYF.

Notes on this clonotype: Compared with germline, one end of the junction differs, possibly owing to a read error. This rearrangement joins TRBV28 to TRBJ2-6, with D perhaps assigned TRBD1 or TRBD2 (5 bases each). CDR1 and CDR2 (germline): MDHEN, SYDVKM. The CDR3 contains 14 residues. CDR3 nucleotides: TGTGTCAGCAGATTGGGGACGGGGGCCAACGTCCTGACTTTC. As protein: CVSRLGTGANVLTF.

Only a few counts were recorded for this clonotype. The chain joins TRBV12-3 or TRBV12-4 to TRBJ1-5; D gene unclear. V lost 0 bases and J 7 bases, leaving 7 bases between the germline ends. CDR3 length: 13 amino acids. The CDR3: CASSLALGQPQHF. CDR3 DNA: TGTGCCAGCAGTTTAGCCCTCGGCCAGCCCCAGCATTTT.

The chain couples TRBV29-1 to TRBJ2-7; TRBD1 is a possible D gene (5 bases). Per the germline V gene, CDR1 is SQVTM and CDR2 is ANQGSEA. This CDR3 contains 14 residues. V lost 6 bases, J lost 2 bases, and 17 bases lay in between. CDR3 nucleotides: TGCAGCGTCCCGTCAGGGCCACAGACCTACGAGCAGTACTTC. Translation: CSVPSGPQTYEQYF.

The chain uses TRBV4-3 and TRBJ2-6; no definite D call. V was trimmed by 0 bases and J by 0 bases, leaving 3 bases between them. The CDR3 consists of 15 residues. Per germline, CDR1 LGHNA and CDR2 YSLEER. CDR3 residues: CASSQEPSGANVLTF. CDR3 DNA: TGCGCCAGCAGCCAAGAACCCTCTGGGGCCAACGTCCTGACTTTC.

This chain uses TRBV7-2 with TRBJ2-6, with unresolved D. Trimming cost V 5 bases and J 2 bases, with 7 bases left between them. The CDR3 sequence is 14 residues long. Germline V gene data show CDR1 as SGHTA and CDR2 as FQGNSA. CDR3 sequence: CASSGQAGANVLTF. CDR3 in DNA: TGTGCCAGCAGCGGGCAGGCTGGGGCCAACGTCCTGACTTTC.

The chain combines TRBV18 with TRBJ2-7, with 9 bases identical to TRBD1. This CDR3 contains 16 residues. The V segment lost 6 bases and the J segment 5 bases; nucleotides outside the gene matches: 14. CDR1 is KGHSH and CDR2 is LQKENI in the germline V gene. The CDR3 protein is CASSLPSGTGTHEQYF. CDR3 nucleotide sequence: TGTGCCAGCTCTCTACCGTCCGGGACAGGGACCCACGAGCAGTACTTC.

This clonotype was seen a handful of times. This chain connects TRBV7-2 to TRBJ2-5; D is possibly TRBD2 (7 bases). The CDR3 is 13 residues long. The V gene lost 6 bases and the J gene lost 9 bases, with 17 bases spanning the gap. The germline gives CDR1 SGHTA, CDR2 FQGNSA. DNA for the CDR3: TGTGCCAGCAGACCCTGGGAGGGGGGGGCCCAGTACTTC. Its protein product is CASRPWEGGAQYF.

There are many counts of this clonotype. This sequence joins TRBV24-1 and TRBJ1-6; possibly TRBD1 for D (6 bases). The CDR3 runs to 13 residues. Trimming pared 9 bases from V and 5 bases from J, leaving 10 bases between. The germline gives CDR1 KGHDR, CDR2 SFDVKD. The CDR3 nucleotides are TGTGCCACCTCCCGGGACAATAATTCACCCCTCCACTTT. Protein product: CATSRDNNSPLHF.

CDR3 DNA: TGTGCCAGCAGTCCTGGGACAGCGCGGGGCACCGGGGAGCTGTTTTTT. Encoded protein: CASSPGTARGTGELFF. This chain connects TRBV2 to TRBJ2-2; D perhaps matches TRBD1 (7 bases). The CDR3 runs to 16 residues. V dropped 5 bases and J dropped 4 bases, with 17 bases sitting between them. Germline V lookup: CDR1 SNHLY, CDR2 FYNNEI.

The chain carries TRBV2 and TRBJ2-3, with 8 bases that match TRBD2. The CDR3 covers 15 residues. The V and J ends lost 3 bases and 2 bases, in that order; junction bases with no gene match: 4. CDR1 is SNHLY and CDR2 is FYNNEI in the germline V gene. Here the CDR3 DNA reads TGTGCCAGCAGTGACGGCGGGGGGCCCACAGATACGCAGTATTTT. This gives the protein CASSDGGGPTDTQYF.

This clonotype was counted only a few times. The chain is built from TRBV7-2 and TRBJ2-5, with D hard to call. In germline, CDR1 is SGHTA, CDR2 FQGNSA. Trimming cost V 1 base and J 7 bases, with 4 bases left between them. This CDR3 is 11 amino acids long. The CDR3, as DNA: TGTGCCAGCAGCTTAGGCGGGACCCAGTACTTC. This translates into CASSLGGTQYF. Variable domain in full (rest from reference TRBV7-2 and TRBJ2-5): GAGVSQSPSNKVTEKGKDVELRCDPISGHTALYWYRQSLGQGLEFLIYFQGNSAPDKSGLPSDRFSAERTGGSVSTLTIQRTQQEDSAVYLCASSLGGTQYFGPGTRLLVL.

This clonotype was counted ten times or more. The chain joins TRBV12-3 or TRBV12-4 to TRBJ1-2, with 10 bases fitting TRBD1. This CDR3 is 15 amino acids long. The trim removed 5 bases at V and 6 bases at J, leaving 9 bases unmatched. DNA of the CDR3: TGTGCCAGCAGTCCGCCGGGACAGGGGTTGAATGGCTACACCTTC. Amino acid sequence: CASSPPGQGLNGYTF.

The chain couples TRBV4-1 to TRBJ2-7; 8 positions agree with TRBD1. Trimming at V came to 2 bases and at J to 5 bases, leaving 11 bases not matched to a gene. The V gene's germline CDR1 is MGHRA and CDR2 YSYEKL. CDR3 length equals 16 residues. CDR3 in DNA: TGCGCCAGCAGCCAACAAGCAGGACAGGGCAGGAACGAGCAGTACTTC. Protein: CASSQQAGQGRNEQYF.

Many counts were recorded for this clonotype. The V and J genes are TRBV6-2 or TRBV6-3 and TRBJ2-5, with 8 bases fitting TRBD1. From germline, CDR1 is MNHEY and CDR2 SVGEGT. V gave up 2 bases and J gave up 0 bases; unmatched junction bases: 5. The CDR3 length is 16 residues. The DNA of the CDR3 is TGTGCCAGCAGTTACACTGGGACAGGCTACCAAGAGACCCAGTACTTC. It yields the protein CASSYTGTGYQETQYF.

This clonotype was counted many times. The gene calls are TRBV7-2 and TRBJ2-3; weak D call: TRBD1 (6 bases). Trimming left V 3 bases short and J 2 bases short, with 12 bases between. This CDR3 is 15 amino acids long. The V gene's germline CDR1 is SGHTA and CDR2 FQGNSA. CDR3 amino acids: CASSFRDTLTDTQYF. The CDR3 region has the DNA TGTGCCAGCAGCTTCCGGGACACCCTCACAGATACGCAGTATTTT. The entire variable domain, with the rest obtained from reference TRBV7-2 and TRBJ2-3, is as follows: GAGVSQSPSNKVTEKGKDVELRCDPISGHTALYWYRQSLGQGLEFLIYFQGNSAPDKSGLPSDRFSAERTGGSVSTLTIQRTQQEDSAVYLCASSFRDTLTDTQYFGPGTRLTVL.